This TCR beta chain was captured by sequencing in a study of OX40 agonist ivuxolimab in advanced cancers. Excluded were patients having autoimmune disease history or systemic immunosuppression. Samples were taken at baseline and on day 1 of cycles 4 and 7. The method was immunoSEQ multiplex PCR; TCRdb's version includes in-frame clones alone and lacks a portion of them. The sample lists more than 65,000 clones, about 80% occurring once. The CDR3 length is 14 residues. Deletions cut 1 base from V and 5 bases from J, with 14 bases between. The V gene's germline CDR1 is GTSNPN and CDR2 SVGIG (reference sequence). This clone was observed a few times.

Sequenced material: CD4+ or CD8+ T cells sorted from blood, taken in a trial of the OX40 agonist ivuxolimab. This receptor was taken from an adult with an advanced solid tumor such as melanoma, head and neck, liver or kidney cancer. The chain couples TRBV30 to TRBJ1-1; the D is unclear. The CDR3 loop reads CAWSGNNGNTEAFF. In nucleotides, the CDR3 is TGTGCCTGGAGTGGGAACAACGGGAATACTGAAGCTTTCTTT.